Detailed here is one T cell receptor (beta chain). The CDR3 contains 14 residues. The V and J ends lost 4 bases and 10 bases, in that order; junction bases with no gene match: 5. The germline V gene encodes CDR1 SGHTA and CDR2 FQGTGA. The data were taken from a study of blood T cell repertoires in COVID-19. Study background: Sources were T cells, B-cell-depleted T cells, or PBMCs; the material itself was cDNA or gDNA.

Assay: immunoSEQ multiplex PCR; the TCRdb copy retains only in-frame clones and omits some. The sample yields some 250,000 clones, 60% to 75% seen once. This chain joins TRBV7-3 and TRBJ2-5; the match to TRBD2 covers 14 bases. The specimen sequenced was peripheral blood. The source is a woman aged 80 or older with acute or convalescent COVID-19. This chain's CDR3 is CASSSGLAGDDQYF. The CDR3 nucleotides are TGTGCCAGCAGCTCGGGACTAGCGGGGGATGACCAGTACTTC.